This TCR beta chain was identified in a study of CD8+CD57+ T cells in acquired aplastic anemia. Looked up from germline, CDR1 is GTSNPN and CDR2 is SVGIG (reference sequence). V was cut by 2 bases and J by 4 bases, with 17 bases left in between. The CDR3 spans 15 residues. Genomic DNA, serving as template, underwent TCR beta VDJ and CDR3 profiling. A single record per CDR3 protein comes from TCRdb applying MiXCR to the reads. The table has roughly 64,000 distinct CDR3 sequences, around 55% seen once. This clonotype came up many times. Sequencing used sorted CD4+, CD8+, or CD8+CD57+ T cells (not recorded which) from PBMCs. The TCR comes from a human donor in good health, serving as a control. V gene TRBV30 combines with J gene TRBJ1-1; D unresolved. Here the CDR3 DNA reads TGTGCCTGGAGTCCAACCCGGACGGTGAGCACTGAAGCTTTCTTT. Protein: CAWSPTRTVSTEAFF.